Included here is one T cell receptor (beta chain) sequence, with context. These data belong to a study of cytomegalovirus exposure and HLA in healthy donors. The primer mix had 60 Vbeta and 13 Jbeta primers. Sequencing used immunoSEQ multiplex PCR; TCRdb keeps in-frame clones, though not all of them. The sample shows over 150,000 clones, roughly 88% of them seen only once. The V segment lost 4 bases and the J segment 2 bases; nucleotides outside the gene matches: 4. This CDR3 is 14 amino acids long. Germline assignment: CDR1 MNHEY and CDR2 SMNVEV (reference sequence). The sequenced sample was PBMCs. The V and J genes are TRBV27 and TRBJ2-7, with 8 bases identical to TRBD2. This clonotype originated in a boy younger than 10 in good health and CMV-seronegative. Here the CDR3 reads CASSSLADPYEQYF. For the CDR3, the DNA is TGTGCCAGCAGTTCACTAGCGGACCCCTACGAGCAGTACTTC.